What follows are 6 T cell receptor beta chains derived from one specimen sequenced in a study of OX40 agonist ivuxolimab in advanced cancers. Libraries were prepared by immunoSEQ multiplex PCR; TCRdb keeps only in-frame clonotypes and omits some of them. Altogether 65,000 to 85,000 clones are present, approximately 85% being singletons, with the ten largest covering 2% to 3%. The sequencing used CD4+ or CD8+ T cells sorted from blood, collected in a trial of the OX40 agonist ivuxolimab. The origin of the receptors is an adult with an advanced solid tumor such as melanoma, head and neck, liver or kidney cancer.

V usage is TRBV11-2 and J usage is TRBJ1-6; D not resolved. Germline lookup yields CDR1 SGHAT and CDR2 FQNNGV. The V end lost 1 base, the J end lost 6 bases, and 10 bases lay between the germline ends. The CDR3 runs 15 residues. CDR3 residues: CASSLAPQPNSPLHF. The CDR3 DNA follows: TGTGCCAGCAGCTTAGCCCCCCAGCCTAATTCACCCCTCCACTTT.

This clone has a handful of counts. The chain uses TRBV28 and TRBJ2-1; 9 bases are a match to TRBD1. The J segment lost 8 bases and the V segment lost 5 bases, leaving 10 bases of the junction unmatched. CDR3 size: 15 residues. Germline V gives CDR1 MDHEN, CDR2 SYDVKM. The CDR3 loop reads CASSLHGQGRDEQFF. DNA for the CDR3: TGTGCCAGCAGTCTGCATGGACAGGGGAGGGATGAGCAGTTCTTC.

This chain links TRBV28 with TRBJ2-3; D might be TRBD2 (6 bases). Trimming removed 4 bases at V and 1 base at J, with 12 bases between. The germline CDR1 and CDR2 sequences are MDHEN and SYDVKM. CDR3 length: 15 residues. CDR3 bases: TGTGCCAGCAGTTATGGGGGGATGGGCACAGATACGCAGTATTTT. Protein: CASSYGGMGTDTQYF.

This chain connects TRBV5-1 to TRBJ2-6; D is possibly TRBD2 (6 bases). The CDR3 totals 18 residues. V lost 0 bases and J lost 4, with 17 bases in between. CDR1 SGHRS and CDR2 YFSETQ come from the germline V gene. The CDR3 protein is CASSLGGGHSSGANVLTF. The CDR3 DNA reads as TGCGCCAGCAGCTTGGGAGGAGGGCATTCCTCCGGGGCCAACGTCCTGACTTTC.

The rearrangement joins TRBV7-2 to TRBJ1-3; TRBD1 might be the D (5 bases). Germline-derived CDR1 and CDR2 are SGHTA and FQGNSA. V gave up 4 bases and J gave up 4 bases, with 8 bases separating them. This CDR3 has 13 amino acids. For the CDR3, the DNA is TGTGCCAGCAGCTCTAACAGGGGAAACACCATATATTTT. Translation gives CASSSNRGNTIYF.

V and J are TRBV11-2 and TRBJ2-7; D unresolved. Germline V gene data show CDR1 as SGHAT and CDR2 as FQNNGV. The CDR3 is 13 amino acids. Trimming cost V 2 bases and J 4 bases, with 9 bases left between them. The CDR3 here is CASSLFLGYEQYF. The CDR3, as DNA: TGTGCCAGCAGCTTATTCCTGGGATACGAGCAGTACTTC. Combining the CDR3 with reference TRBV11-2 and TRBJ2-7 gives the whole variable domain EAGVAQSPRYKIIEKRQSVAFWCNPISGHATLYWYQQILGQGPKLLIQFQNNGVVDDSQLPKDRFSAERLKGVDSTLKIQPAKLEDSAVYLCASSLFLGYEQYFGPGTRLTVT.